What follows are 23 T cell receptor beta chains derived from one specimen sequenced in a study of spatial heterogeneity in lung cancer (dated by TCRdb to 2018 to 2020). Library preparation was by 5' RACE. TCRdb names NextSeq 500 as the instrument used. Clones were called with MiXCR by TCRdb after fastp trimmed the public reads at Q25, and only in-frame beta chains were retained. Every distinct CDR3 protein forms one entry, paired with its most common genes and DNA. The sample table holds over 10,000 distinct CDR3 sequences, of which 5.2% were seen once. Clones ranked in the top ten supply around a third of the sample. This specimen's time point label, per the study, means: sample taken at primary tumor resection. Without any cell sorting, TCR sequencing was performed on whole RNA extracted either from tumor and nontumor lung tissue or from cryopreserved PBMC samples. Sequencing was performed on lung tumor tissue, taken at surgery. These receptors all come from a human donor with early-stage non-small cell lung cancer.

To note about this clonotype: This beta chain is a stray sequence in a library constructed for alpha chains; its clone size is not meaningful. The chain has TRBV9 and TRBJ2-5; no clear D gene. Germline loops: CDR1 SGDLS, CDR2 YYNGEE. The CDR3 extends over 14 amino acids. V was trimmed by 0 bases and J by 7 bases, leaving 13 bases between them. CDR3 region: CASSVDPITGTQYF. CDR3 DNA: TGTGCCAGCAGCGTAGATCCCATAACTGGGACCCAGTACTTC.

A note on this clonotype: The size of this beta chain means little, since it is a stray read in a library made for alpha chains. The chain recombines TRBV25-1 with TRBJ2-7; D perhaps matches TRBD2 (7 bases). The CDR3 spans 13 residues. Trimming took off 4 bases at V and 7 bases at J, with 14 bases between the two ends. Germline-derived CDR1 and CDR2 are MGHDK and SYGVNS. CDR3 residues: CASSATQGGEQYF. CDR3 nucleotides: TGTGCCAGCAGTGCTACACAGGGAGGGGAGCAGTACTTC.

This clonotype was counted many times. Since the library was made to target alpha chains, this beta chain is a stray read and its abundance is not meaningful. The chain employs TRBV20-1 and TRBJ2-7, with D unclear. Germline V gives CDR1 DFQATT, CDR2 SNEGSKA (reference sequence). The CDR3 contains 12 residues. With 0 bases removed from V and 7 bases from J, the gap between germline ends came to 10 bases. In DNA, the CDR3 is TGCAGTGCTAGAGATCGCTGGGTAGAGCAGTACTTC. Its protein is CSARDRWVEQYF.

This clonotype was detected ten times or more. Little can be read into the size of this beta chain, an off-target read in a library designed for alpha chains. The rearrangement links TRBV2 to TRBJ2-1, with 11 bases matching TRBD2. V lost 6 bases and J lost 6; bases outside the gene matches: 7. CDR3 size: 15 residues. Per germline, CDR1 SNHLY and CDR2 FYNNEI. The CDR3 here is CASSKIAGGGNEQFF. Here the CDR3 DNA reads TGTGCCAGCAGCAAGATAGCGGGAGGGGGCAATGAGCAGTTCTTC.

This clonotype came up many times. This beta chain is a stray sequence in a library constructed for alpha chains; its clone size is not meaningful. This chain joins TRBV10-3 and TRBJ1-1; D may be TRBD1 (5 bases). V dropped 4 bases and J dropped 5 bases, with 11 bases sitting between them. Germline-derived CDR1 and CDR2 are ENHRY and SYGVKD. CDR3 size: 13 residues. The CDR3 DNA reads TGTGCCATCAGTGTCATGGGGGAGACTGAAGCTTTCTTT. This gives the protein CAISVMGETEAFF.

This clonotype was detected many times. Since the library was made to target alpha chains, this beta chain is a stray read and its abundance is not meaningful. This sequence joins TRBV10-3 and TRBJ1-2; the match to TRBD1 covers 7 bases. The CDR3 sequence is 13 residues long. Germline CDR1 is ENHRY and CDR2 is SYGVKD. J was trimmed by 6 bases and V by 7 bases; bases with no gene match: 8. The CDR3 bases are TGTGCCATCACTGGACAGGTACATAATGGCTACACCTTC. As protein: CAITGQVHNGYTF.

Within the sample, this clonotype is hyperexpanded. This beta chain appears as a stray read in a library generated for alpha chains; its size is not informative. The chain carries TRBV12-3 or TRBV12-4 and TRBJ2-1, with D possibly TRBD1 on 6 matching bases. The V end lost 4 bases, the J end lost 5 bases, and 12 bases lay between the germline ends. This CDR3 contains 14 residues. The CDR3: CASSWGHGNNEQFF. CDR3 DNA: TGTGCCAGCAGTTGGGGACACGGAAACAATGAGCAGTTCTTC.

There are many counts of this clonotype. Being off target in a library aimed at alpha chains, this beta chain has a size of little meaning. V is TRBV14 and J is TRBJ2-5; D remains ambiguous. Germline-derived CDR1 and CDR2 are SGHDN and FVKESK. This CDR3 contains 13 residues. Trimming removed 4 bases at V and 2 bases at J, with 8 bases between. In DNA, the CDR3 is TGTGCCAGCAGCCTCTACGTTCAAGAGACCCAGTACTTC. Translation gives CASSLYVQETQYF.

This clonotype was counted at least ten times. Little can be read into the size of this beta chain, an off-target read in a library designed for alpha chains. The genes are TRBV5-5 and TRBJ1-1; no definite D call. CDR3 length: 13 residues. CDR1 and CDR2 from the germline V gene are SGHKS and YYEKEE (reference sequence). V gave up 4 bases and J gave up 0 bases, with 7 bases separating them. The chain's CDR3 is CASSAFVNTEAFF. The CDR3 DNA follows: TGTGCCAGCAGCGCCTTCGTGAACACTGAAGCTTTCTTT.

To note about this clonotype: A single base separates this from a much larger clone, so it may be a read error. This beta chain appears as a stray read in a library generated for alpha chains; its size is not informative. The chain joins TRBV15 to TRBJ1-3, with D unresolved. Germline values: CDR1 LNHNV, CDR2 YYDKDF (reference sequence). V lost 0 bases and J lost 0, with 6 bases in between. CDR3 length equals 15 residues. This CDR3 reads CATSREVFSGNTIYF. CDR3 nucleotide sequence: TGTGCCACCAGCAGAGAGGTCTTCTCTGGAAACACCATATATTTT.

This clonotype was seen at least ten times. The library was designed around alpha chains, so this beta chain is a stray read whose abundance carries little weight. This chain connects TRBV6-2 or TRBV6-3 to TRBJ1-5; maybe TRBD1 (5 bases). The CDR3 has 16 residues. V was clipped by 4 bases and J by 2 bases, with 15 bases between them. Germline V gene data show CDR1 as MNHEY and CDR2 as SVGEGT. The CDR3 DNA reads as TGTGCCAGCAGTTTGCTCAATAGGGGAGGCAATCAGCCCCAGCATTTT. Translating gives CASSLLNRGGNQPQHF.

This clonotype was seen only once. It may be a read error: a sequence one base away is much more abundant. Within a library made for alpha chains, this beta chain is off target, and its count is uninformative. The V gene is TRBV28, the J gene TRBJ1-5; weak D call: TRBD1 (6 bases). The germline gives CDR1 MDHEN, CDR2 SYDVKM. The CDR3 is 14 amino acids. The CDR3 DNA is TGTGCCGGCAGTCCTGACAGGCCCAATCAGCCCCAGCATTTT. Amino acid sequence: CAGSPDRPNQPQHF.

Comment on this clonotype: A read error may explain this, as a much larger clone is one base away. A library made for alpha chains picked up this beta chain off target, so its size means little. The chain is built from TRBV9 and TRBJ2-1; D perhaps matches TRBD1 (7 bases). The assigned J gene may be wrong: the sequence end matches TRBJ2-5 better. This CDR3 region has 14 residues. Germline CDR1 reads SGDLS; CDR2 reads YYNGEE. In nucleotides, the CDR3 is TGTGCCAGCAGCCCGAGGGGCAGGGGGGACCGCCAGTACTTC. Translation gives CASSPRGRGDRQYF.

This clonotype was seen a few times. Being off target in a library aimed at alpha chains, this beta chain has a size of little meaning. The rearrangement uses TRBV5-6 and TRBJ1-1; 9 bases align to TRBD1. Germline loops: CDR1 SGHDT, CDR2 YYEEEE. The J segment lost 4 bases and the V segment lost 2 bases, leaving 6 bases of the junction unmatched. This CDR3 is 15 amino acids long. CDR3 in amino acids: CASSFETGGGTEAFF. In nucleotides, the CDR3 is TGTGCCAGCAGCTTCGAGACAGGGGGAGGCACTGAAGCTTTCTTT.

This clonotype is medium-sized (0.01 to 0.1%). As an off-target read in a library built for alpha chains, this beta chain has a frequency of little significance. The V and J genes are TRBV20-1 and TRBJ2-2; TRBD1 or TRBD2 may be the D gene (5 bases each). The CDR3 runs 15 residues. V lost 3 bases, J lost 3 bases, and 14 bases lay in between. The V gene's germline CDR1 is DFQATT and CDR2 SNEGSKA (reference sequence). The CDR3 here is CSASLRGSYTGELFF. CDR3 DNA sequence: TGCAGTGCTAGTTTGAGGGGATCCTACACCGGGGAGCTGTTTTTT.

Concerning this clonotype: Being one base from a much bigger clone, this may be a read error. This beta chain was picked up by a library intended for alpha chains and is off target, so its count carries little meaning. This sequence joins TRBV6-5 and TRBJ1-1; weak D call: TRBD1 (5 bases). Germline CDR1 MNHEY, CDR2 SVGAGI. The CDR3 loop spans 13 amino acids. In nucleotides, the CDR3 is TGTGCCAGCAGCCCTTTGCCGGACACTAAAGCTTTCTTT. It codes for CASSPLPDTKAFF.

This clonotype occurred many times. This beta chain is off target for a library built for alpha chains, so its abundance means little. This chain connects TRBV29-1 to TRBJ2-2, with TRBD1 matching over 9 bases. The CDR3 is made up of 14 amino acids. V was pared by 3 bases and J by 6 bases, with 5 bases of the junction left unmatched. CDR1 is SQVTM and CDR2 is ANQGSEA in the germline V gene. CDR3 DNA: TGCAGCGTTGAGGGACAGGGAAGTGCCGGGGAGCTGTTTTTT. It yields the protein CSVEGQGSAGELFF.

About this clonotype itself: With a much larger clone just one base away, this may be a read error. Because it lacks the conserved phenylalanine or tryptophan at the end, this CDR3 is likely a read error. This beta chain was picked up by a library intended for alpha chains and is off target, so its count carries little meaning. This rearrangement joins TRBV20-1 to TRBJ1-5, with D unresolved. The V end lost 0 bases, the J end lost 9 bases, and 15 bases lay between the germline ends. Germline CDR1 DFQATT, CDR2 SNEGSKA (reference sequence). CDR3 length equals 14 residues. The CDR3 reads CSARDSNSLRPQHL. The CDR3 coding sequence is TGCAGTGCTAGAGATAGTAACAGTTTACGGCCCCAGCATCTT.

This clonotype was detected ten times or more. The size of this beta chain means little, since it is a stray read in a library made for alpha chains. CDR3 nucleotides: TGTGCCAGCAGCTTAGTTGACCTCTACAATGAGCAGTTCTTC. Its translation is CASSLVDLYNEQFF. The chain couples TRBV7-2 to TRBJ2-1; D unresolved. Germline CDR1 reads SGHTA; CDR2 reads FQGNSA. V lost 1 base, J lost 3 bases, and 7 bases lay in between. This CDR3 spans 14 amino acids.

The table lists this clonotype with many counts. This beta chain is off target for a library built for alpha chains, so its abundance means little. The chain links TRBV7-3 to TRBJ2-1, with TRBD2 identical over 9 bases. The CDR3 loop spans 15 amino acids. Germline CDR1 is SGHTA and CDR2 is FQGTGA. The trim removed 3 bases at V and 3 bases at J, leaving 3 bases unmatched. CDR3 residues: CASSFSGGNYNEQFF. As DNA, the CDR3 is TGTGCCAGCAGCTTTAGCGGGGGTAACTACAATGAGCAGTTCTTC.

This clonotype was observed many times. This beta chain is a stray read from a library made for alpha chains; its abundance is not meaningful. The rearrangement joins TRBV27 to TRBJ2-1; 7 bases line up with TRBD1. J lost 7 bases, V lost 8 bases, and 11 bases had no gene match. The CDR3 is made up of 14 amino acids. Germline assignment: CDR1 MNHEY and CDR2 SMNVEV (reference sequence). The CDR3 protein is CASVRQGRRNEQFF. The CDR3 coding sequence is TGTGCCAGCGTGAGACAGGGCCGACGGAATGAGCAGTTCTTC.

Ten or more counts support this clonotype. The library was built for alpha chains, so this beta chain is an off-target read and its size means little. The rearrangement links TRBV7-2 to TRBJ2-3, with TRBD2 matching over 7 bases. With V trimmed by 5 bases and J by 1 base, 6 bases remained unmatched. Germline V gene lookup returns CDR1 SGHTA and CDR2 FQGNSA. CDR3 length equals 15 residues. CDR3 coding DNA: TGTGCCAGCAGCGGACACGCGGGGGGCACAGATACGCAGTATTTT. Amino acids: CASSGHAGGTDTQYF.

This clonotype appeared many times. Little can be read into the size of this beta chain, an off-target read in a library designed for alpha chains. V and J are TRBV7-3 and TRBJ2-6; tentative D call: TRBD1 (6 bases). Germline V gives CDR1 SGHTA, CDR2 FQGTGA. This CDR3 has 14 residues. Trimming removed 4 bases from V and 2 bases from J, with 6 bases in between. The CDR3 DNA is TGTGCCAGCAGCTCAGGGGCTGGGGCCAACGTCCTGACTTTC. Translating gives CASSSGAGANVLTF.